This T cell receptor (beta chain) was identified during a study of T cells in Graves' hyperthyroidism and ophthalmopathy. Study background: Peripheral blood draws took place at initial diagnosis, ahead of any treatment.

On the basis of clinical symptoms, serum thyroxine and TRAb, thyroid ultrasound and orbital computed tomography, diagnoses were made. This sample holds PBMCs from roughly 10 ml fresh peripheral blood. V was trimmed by 4 bases and J by 5 bases, leaving 18 bases between them. This CDR3 region has 15 residues. Germline values: CDR1 SGHRS, CDR2 YFSETQ. What was amplified from RNA transcripts were TCR beta CDR3 regions. HTBI primers were employed in a first-round RT-PCR of the TCR CDR3. TCRdb independently ran MiXCR on the multiplex PCR reads; one entry per CDR3 protein. Among about 600,000 distinct CDR3 sequences listed, 13% to 15% were seen once. This clonotype showed up just a few times.

The gene calls are TRBV5-1 and TRBJ2-5; tentative D call: TRBD1 (5 bases). The source material was blood. This TCR came from a woman aged 18-29 years with Graves' ophthalmopathy. CDR3 sequence: CASSATAAGWETQYF. For the CDR3, the DNA is TGCGCCAGCAGCGCCACCGCAGCAGGGTGGGAGACCCAGTACTTC. Combining the CDR3 with reference TRBV5-1 and TRBJ2-5 gives the whole variable domain KAGVTQTPRYLIKTRGQQVTLSCSPISGHRSVSWYQQTPGQGLQFLFEYFSETQRNKGNFPGRFSGRQFSNSRSEMNVSTLELGDSALYLCASSATAAGWETQYFGPGTRLLVL.